This T cell receptor beta chain was identified in a study of PD-1 blockade in classical Hodgkin lymphoma. Study-wide findings and caveats: Partial responders and progressors had significantly lower baseline TCR diversity. The study found that TCR diversity rose significantly by C4D1 in CD4+ but not CD8+ cells. Relapsed/refractory patients reportedly had lower baseline diversity than newly diagnosed patients.

About this clone itself: The antigen is undetermined.

Brentuximab vedotin exposure varied, and every patient relapsed after autologous stem cell transplantation. Clones were sequenced by immunoSEQ multiplex PCR, and TCRdb holds only the in-frame ones, with some missing. The data show about 27,000 clones, approximately 81% seen once. V dropped 4 bases and J dropped 8; count of bases not matched to a gene: 9. CDR3 length: 15 residues. In germline, CDR1 is MNHNS, CDR2 SASEGT. Sequencing used peripheral blood mononuclear cells (PBMCs), obtained before the second cycle of nivolumab. J is TRBJ1-4 and V is TRBV6-1; TRBD1 aligns across 8 bases. The receptor was isolated from a human donor with classical Hodgkin lymphoma. The CDR3, as DNA: TGTGCCAGCAGTGTCCAGGGGGCGGGGGACGAAAAACTGTTTTTT. Translated: CASSVQGAGDEKLFF.